This is a list of T cell receptor beta chains from one sample in a study of shared clonotypes between healthy human individuals. TCRdb's copy holds only in-frame clones and misses some; the assay was immunoSEQ multiplex PCR. The table has roughly 2.5 million clones, roughly nine tenths seen once. Source material: naive CD4+ T cells sorted from blood. The source is a man between 18 and 29 years old in good health. Each CDR3 is given with its conserved first and last residue. Each record gives: D gene, clone size, V gene, J gene, CDR3 DNA, CDR3 protein. A D gene is named only where the DNA matches it firmly. A clone size is listed for some rows: how often the clone was seen (once, few, many), or a class if it is expanded.

d_gene: NA; abundance: NA; v_gene: TRBV9; j_gene: TRBJ2-2; CDR3nt: TGTGCCAGCAGCGCCATGGGCCGCGACACCGGGGAGCTGTTTTTT; CDR3aa: CASSAMGRDTGELFF
d_gene: NA; abundance: NA; v_gene: TRBV18; j_gene: TRBJ2-1; CDR3nt: TGTGCCAGCTCACCCCCCGGCGGATACAATGAGCAGTTCTTC; CDR3aa: CASSPPGGYNEQFF
d_gene: NA; abundance: NA; v_gene: TRBV4-3; j_gene: TRBJ2-1; CDR3nt: TGCGCCAGCAGCCAAGATGGAACGTACAATGAGCAGTTCTTC; CDR3aa: CASSQDGTYNEQFF
d_gene: TRBD2; abundance: NA; v_gene: TRBV7-9; j_gene: TRBJ2-3; CDR3nt: TGTGCCAGCAGCTTAGGGACTAGCGGGAGGTCAGATACGCAGTATTTT; CDR3aa: CASSLGTSGRSDTQYF
d_gene: NA; abundance: NA; v_gene: TRBV7-2; j_gene: TRBJ2-3; CDR3nt: TGTGCCAGCAGCTTAGTTTTGTGGACCACAGATACGCAGTATTTT; CDR3aa: CASSLVLWTTDTQYF
d_gene: NA; abundance: NA; v_gene: TRBV6-5; j_gene: TRBJ2-5; CDR3nt: TGTGCCAGCAGGCGGGCAGAGACCCAGTACTTC; CDR3aa: CASRRAETQYF
d_gene: NA; abundance: NA; v_gene: TRBV29-1; j_gene: TRBJ2-1; CDR3nt: TGCAGCGTTGAAGATGGGGCCCTCGAGCAGTTCTTC; CDR3aa: CSVEDGALEQFF
d_gene: NA; abundance: NA; v_gene: TRBV4-2; j_gene: TRBJ1-5; CDR3nt: TGTGCCAGCAGCCAAGAGAGGGGCAGCAATCAGCCCCAGCATTTT; CDR3aa: CASSQERGSNQPQHF
d_gene: NA; abundance: NA; v_gene: TRBV19; j_gene: TRBJ1-5; CDR3nt: TGTGCCAGTAGTAGGGACGGAAATCAGCCCCAGCATTTT; CDR3aa: CASSRDGNQPQHF
d_gene: NA; abundance: NA; v_gene: TRBV5-1; j_gene: TRBJ2-3; CDR3nt: TGCGCCAGCAGCTCCTATCAGGGGGGACCTAGCACAGATACGCAGTATTTT; CDR3aa: CASSSYQGGPSTDTQYF
d_gene: NA; abundance: NA; v_gene: TRBV10-3; j_gene: TRBJ2-1; CDR3nt: TGTGCCATCAAGGGGGAGGCTATTGATGAGCAGTTCTTC; CDR3aa: CAIKGEAIDEQFF
d_gene: TRBD1; abundance: once; v_gene: TRBV7-8; j_gene: TRBJ1-4; CDR3nt: TGTGCCAGCAGCTTAGCCCCGGGACAGATAAATGAAAAACTGTTTTTT; CDR3aa: CASSLAPGQINEKLFF
d_gene: TRBD1; abundance: few; v_gene: TRBV6-5; j_gene: TRBJ1-1; CDR3nt: TGTGCCAGCAGTAGGACAGGGGTCTTACAGGGAGCTTTCTTT; CDR3aa: CASSRTGVLQGAFF
d_gene: NA; abundance: once; v_gene: TRBV10-3; j_gene: TRBJ2-7; CDR3nt: TGTGCCATCAGTGAGTCGATGGCTTCTTACGAGCAGTACTTC; CDR3aa: CAISESMASYEQYF
d_gene: NA; abundance: NA; v_gene: TRBV7-2; j_gene: TRBJ1-1; CDR3nt: TGTGCCAGCAGCTTAGCCTACGCTAGTGAAGCTTTCTTT; CDR3aa: CASSLAYASEAFF
d_gene: NA; abundance: NA; v_gene: TRBV7-2; j_gene: TRBJ1-4; CDR3nt: TGTGCCAGCAGCTTAAGGTCTAATGAAAAACTGTTTTTT; CDR3aa: CASSLRSNEKLFF
d_gene: NA; abundance: NA; v_gene: TRBV7-2; j_gene: TRBJ1-1; CDR3nt: TGTGCCAGCAGCCTAAACAGGGCTAGCACTGAAGCTTTCTTT; CDR3aa: CASSLNRASTEAFF
d_gene: NA; abundance: few; v_gene: TRBV30; j_gene: TRBJ1-4; CDR3nt: TGTGCCTGGAGTGTAGGGGTGTCACTGGCAACTAATGAAAAACTGTTTTTT; CDR3aa: CAWSVGVSLATNEKLFF
d_gene: NA; abundance: NA; v_gene: TRBV4-3; j_gene: TRBJ1-3; CDR3nt: TGCGCCAGCAGCCTCTTTCAGGGATCTGGAAACACCATATATTTT; CDR3aa: CASSLFQGSGNTIYF